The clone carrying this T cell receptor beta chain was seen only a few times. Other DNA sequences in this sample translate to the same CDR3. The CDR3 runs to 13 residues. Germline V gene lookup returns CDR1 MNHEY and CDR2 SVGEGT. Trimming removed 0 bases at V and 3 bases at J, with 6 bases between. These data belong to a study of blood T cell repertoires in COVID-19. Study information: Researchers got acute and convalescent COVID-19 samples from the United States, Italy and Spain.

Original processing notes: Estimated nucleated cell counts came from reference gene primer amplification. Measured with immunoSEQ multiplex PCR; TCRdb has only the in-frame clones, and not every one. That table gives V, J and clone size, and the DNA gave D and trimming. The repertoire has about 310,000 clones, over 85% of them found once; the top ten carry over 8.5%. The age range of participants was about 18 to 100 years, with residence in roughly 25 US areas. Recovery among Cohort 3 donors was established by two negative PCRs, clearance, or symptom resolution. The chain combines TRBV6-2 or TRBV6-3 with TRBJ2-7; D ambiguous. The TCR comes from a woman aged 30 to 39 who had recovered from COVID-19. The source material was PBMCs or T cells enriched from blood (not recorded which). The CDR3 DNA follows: TGTGCCAGCAGTTACTCGTCCAGCTACGAGCAGTACTTC. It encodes CASSYSSSYEQYF.